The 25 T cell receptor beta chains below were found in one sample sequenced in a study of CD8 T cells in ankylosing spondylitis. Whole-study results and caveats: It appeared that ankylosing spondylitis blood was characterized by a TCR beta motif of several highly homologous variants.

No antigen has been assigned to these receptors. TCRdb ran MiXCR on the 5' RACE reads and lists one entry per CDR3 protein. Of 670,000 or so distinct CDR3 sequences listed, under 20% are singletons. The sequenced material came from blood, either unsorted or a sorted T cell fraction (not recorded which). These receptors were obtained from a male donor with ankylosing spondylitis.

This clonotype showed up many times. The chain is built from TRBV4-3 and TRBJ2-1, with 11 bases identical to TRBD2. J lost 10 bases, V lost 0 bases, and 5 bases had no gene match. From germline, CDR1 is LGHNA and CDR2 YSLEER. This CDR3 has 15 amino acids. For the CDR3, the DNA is TGCGCCAGCAGCCAAGATCTAGCGGGAGGTCGGGAGCAGTTCTTC. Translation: CASSQDLAGGREQFF.

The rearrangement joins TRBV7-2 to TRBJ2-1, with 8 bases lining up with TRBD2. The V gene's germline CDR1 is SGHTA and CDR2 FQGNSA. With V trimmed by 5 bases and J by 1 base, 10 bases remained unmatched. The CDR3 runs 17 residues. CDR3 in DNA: TGTGCCAGCAGCATTGCGGGGGGCGCGGCTTCCTACAATGAGCAGTTCTTC. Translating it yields CASSIAGGAASYNEQFF.

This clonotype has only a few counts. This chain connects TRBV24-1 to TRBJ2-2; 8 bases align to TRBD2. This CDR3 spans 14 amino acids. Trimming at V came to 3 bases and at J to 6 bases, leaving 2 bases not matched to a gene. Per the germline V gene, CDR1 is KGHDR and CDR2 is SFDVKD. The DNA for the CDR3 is TGTGCCACCAGTGATAGACTAGCGCCCGGGGAGCTGTTTTTT. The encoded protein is CATSDRLAPGELFF.

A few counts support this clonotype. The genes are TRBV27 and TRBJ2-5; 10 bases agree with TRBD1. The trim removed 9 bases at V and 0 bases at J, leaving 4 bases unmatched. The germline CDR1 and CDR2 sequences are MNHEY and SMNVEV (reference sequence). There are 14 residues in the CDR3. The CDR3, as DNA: TGTGCCAGGAAGGACAGGGGGTACCAAGAGACCCAGTACTTC. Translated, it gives CARKDRGYQETQYF.

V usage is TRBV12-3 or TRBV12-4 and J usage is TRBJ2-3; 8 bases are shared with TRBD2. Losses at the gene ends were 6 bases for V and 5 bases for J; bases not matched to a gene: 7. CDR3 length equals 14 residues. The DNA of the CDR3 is TGTGCCAGCAGCCTTAGCGGGGTGGGAGATACGCAGTATTTT. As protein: CASSLSGVGDTQYF.

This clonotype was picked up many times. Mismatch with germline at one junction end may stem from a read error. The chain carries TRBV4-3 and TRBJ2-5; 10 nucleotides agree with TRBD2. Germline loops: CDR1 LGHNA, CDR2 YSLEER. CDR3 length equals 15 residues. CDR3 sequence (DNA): TGTGCCAGCAGCCTCATAGCGGGGGGACAAGAGACCCAGTACTTC. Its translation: CASSLIAGGQETQYF.

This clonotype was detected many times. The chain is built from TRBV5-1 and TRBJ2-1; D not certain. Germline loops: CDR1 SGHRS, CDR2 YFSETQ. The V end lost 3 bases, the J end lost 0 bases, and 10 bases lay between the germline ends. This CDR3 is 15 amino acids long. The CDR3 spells CASSYEDSSYNEQFF. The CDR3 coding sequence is TGCGCCAGCAGCTACGAGGATAGCTCCTACAATGAGCAGTTCTTC.

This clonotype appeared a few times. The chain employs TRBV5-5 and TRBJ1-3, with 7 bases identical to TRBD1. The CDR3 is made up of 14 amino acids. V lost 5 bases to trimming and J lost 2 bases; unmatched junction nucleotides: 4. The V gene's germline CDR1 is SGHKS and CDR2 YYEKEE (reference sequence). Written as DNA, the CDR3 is TGTGCCAGCAGGTCGACAGGGACTGGAAACACCATATATTTT. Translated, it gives CASRSTGTGNTIYF.

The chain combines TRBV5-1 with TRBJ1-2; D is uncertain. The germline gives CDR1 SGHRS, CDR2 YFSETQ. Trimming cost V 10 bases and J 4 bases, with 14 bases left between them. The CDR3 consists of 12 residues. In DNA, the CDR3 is TGCGCCTCCACCGAGGGCCCCTATGGCTACACCTTC. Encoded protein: CASTEGPYGYTF.

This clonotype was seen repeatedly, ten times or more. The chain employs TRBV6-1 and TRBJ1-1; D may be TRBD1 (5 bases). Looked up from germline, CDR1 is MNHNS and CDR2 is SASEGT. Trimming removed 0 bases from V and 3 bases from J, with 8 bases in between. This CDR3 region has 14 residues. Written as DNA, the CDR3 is TGTGCCAGCAGTGAAGCAGAGGGGTACACTGAAGCTTTCTTT. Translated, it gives CASSEAEGYTEAFF.

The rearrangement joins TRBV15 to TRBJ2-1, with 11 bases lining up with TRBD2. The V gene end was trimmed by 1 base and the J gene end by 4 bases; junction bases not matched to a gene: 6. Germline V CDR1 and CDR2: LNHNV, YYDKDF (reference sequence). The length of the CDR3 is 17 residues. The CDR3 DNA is TGTGCCACCAGCAGAGGGGTGGCTAGCGGGAGGTACAATGAGCAGTTCTTC. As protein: CATSRGVASGRYNEQFF.

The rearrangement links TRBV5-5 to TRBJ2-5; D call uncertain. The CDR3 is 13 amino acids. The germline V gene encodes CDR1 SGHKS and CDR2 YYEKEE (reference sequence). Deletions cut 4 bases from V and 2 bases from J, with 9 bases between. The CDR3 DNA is TGTGCCAGCAGCCGCTTCTCTCAAGAGACCCAGTACTTC. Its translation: CASSRFSQETQYF.

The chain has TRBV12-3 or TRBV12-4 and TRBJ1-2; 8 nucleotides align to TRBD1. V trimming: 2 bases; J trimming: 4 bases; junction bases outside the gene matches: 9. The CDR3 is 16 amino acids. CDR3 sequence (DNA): TGTGCCAGCAGTTTAAACAGGGGGGACAGCGGCTATGGCTACACCTTC. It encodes CASSLNRGDSGYGYTF.

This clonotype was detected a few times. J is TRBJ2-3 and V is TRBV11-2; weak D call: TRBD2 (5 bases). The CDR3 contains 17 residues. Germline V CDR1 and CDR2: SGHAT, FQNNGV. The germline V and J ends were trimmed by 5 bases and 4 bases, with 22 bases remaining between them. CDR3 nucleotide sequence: TGTGCCAGCAGCCCGATGGCTGCGGGTGCATACTCAGATACGCAGTATTTT. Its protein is CASSPMAAGAYSDTQYF.

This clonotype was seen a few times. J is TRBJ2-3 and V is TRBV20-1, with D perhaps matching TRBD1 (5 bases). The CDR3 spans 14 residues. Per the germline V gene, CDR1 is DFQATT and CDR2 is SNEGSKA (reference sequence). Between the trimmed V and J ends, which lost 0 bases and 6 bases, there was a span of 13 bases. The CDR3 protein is CSARDRTRRDTQYF. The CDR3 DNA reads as TGCAGTGCTAGAGATCGGACACGGCGGGATACGCAGTATTTT.

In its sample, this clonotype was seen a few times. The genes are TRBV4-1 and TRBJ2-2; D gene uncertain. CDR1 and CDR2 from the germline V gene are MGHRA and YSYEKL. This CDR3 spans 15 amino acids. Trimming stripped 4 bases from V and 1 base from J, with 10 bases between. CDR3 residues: CASSPLGLNTGELFF. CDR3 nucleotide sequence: TGCGCCAGCAGCCCTTTGGGCTTGAACACCGGGGAGCTGTTTTTT.

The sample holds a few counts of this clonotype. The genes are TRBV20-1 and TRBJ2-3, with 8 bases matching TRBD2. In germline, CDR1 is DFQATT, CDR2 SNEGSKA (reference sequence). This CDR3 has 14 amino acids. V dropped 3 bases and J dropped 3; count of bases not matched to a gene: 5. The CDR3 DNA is TGCAGTGCTAGGGGGACTAGTTCAACAGATACGCAGTATTTT. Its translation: CSARGTSSTDTQYF.

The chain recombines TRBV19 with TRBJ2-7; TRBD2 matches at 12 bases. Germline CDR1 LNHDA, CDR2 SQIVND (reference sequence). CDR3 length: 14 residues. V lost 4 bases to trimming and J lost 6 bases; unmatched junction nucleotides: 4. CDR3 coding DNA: TGTGCCAGTAGTAGACTAGCGGGAGCGAGCGAGCAGTACTTC. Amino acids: CASSRLAGASEQYF.

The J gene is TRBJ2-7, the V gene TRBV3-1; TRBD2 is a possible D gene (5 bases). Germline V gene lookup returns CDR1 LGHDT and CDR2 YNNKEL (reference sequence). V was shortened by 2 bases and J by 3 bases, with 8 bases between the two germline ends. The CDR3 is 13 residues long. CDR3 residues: CASSQTGDYEQYF. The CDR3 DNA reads TGTGCCAGCAGCCAAACCGGGGACTACGAGCAGTACTTC.

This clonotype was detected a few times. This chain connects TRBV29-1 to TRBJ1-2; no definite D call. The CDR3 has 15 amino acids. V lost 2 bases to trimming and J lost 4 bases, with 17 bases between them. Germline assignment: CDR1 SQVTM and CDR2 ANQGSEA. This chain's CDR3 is CSVESRAQSGYGYTF. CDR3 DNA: TGCAGCGTTGAATCTCGGGCGCAGTCGGGCTATGGCTACACCTTC.

The CDR3 is CASSPGAGGYNEQFF. CDR3 in DNA: TGTGCCAGCAGTCCTGGGGCAGGGGGCTACAATGAGCAGTTCTTC. V is TRBV28 and J is TRBJ2-1, with 7 bases matching TRBD1. With 5 bases clipped from V and 3 bases from J, the junction kept 7 bases outside the gene matches. Germline V lookup: CDR1 MDHEN, CDR2 SYDVKM. The CDR3 sequence is 15 residues long.

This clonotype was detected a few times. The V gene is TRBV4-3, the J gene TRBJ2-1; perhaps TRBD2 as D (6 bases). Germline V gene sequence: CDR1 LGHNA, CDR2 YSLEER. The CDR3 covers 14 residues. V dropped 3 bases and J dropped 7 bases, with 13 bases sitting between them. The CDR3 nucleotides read TGCGCCAGCAGCCAGGAGTGGGGGGAGAATGAGCAGTTCTTC. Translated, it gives CASSQEWGENEQFF.

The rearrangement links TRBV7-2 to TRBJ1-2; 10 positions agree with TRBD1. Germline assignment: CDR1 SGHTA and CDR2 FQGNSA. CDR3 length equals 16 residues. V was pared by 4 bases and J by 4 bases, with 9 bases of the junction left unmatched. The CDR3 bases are TGTGCCAGCAGCTCGACGACAGGGGGCCGTGGCTATGGCTACACCTTC. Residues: CASSSTTGGRGYGYTF. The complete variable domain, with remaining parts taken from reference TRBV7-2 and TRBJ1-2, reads GAGVSQSPSNKVTEKGKDVELRCDPISGHTALYWYRQSLGQGLEFLIYFQGNSAPDKSGLPSDRFSAERTGGSVSTLTIQRTQQEDSAVYLCASSSTTGGRGYGYTFGSGTRLTVV.

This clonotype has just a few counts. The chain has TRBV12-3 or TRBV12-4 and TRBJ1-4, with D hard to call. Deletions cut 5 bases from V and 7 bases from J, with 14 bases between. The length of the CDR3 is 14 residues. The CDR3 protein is CASSPPASGEKLFF. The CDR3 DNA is TGTGCCAGCAGTCCCCCGGCGAGTGGTGAAAAACTGTTTTTT.

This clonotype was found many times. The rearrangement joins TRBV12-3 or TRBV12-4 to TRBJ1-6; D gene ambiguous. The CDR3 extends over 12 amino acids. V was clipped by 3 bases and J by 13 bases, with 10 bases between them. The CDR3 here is CASSLASQPLHF. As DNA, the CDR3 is TGTGCCAGCAGTTTGGCAAGTCAGCCCCTCCACTTT.